The clone carrying this T cell receptor (beta chain) was picked up a small number of times. The CDR3 loop spans 16 amino acids. Deletions cut 0 bases from V and 0 bases from J, with 9 bases between. The germline gives CDR1 SGHTA, CDR2 FQGNSA. The data originate from a study of blood T cells in healthy people across ages. A second PCR of 7 to 11 cycles used a sample-barcoded 5' primer and a J-beta primer mix. TCRdb re-called the 5' RACE reads with MiXCR, one entry per CDR3 protein. The table shows fewer than 950,000 distinct CDR3 sequences, with about 36% occurring only once. Sequencing used blood. This clonotype originated in a man younger than 30 in good health. V usage is TRBV7-2 and J usage is TRBJ1-5, with a possible D match to TRBD1 (5 bases). CDR3 region: CASSLAGVLSNQPQHF. The CDR3 bases are TGTGCCAGCAGCTTAGCAGGGGTTCTTAGCAATCAGCCCCAGCATTTT.